A selection of T cell receptor beta chains follows, all from one sample in a study of neurological immune-mediated disorders. TCRdb reprocessed the 5' RACE reads via MiXCR and lists one record per CDR3 protein. The sample lists some 25,000 distinct CDR3 sequences, about 13% occurring once. The material sequenced was CD4+ T cells from blood. These receptors were taken from a female donor with HTLV-1-associated myelopathy (HAM/TSP). CDR3s include the opening cysteine and the closing phenylalanine or tryptophan. The D gene is left open where the match is weak. Where a row states a size, it is once, few, many or the class of an expanded clone; other rows omit it.

d_call: NA; clone_size: many; j_call: TRBJ2-7; v_call: TRBV5-1; cdr3_aa: CASSFGTGVEQYF; cdr3_nt: TGCGCCAGCAGCTTCGGCACCGGGGTCGAGCAGTACTTC
d_call: NA; clone_size: many; j_call: TRBJ1-6; v_call: TRBV20-1; cdr3_aa: CSARADRLITPRSSPLHF; cdr3_nt: TGCAGTGCTAGGGCGGACAGACTTATAACCCCACGAAGTTCACCCCTCCACTTT
d_call: TRBD1; clone_size: medium-sized; j_call: TRBJ1-5; v_call: TRBV6-5; cdr3_aa: CASRTGDQPQHF; cdr3_nt: TGTGCCAGTAGGACAGGGGATCAGCCCCAGCATTTT
d_call: NA; clone_size: many; j_call: TRBJ1-1; v_call: TRBV28; cdr3_aa: CASSLISQGPREAFF; cdr3_nt: TGTGCCAGCAGTCTTATTTCCCAGGGGCCGCGGGAAGCTTTCTTT
d_call: NA; clone_size: many; j_call: TRBJ2-5; v_call: TRBV18; cdr3_aa: CASCTWGETQYF; cdr3_nt: TGTGCCAGCTGTACGTGGGGAGAGACCCAGTACTTC
d_call: NA; clone_size: many; j_call: TRBJ2-5; v_call: TRBV10-3; cdr3_aa: CAISESGGETQYF; cdr3_nt: TGTGCCATCAGTGAATCAGGGGGGGAGACCCAGTACTTC
d_call: TRBD2; clone_size: many; j_call: TRBJ2-1; v_call: TRBV28; cdr3_aa: CASSSYTAGGTYNEQFF; cdr3_nt: TGTGCCAGCAGTTCTTATACGGCGGGGGGTACATACAATGAGCAGTTCTTC
d_call: NA; clone_size: NA; j_call: TRBJ2-1; v_call: TRBV5-1; cdr3_aa: CASSFISLNDQFF; cdr3_nt: TGCGCCAGCAGCTTCATCAGCCTAAATGATCAGTTCTTC
d_call: NA; clone_size: many; j_call: TRBJ1-1; v_call: TRBV20-1; cdr3_aa: CSARDSPIGTEAFF; cdr3_nt: TGCAGTGCTAGAGATAGTCCCATCGGGACTGAAGCTTTCTTT
d_call: TRBD1; clone_size: many; j_call: TRBJ1-1; v_call: TRBV6-4; cdr3_aa: CATTGDEAFF; cdr3_nt: TGTGCCACCACAGGGGATGAAGCTTTCTTT
d_call: NA; clone_size: many; j_call: TRBJ1-1; v_call: TRBV20-1; cdr3_aa: CSARDFGGTEAFF; cdr3_nt: TGCAGTGCTAGAGATTTCGGGGGCACTGAAGCTTTCTTT
d_call: NA; clone_size: many; j_call: TRBJ2-7; v_call: TRBV5-1; cdr3_aa: CASSSGFRGHSYEQYF; cdr3_nt: TGCGCCAGCAGCTCAGGCTTCAGGGGCCATTCCTACGAGCAGTACTTC
d_call: NA; clone_size: many; j_call: TRBJ1-5; v_call: TRBV7-2; cdr3_aa: CASSLNSNQPQHF; cdr3_nt: TGTGCCAGCAGCTTAAACAGCAATCAGCCCCAGCATTTT
d_call: NA; clone_size: many; j_call: TRBJ2-1; v_call: TRBV20-1; cdr3_aa: CSARPHGLIMGGEQFF; cdr3_nt: TGCAGTGCTAGACCCCACGGACTAATAATGGGGGGTGAGCAGTTCTTC
d_call: NA; clone_size: many; j_call: TRBJ1-2; v_call: TRBV7-9; cdr3_aa: CASSQSPYVGGSYGYTF; cdr3_nt: TGTGCCAGCAGCCAGAGCCCCTACGTGGGGGGGAGCTATGGCTACACCTTC
d_call: NA; clone_size: many; j_call: TRBJ2-1; v_call: TRBV20-1; cdr3_aa: CSAKAQGLYNEQFF; cdr3_nt: TGCAGTGCAAAAGCCCAGGGACTGTACAATGAGCAGTTCTTC
d_call: NA; clone_size: medium-sized; j_call: TRBJ2-7; v_call: TRBV3-1; cdr3_aa: CASSPIGRDYEQYF; cdr3_nt: TGTGCCAGCAGCCCCATAGGGCGGGACTACGAGCAGTACTTC
d_call: TRBD1; clone_size: many; j_call: TRBJ2-7; v_call: TRBV20-1; cdr3_aa: CSATWTGTSSYEQYF; cdr3_nt: TGCAGTGCTACCTGGACAGGAACGAGCTCCTACGAGCAGTACTTC
d_call: NA; clone_size: many; j_call: TRBJ2-5; v_call: TRBV28; cdr3_aa: CASSLWDRKETQYF; cdr3_nt: TGTGCCAGCAGTTTATGGGACAGAAAAGAGACCCAGTACTTC
d_call: NA; clone_size: many; j_call: TRBJ2-4; v_call: TRBV20-1; cdr3_aa: CSANDRLAKNIQYF; cdr3_nt: TGCAGTGCAAACGACAGGCTGGCCAAAAACATTCAGTACTTC
d_call: TRBD2; clone_size: many; j_call: TRBJ2-5; v_call: TRBV20-1; cdr3_aa: CSARGGTRKETQYF; cdr3_nt: TGCAGTGCTAGAGGGGGGACTAGAAAAGAGACCCAGTACTTC
d_call: TRBD1; clone_size: many; j_call: TRBJ1-5; v_call: TRBV6-5; cdr3_aa: CASSSMTGGRNQPQHF; cdr3_nt: TGTGCCAGCAGTTCTATGACAGGGGGCAGGAATCAGCCCCAGCATTTT
d_call: NA; clone_size: once; j_call: TRBJ1-4; v_call: TRBV5-6; cdr3_aa: CASSFYICSAQGPNEKLFF; cdr3_nt: NA
d_call: TRBD2; clone_size: many; j_call: TRBJ2-1; v_call: TRBV12-3/TRBV12-4; cdr3_aa: CASSLPLAGGFGEQFF; cdr3_nt: TGTGCCAGCAGTTTACCACTAGCGGGAGGGTTTGGTGAGCAGTTCTTC
d_call: TRBD1; clone_size: many; j_call: TRBJ1-3; v_call: TRBV7-2; cdr3_aa: CASRAGQGGNTIYF; cdr3_nt: TGTGCCAGCAGAGCGGGACAGGGCGGAAACACCATATATTTT
d_call: TRBD1; clone_size: many; j_call: TRBJ1-1; v_call: TRBV12-3/TRBV12-4; cdr3_aa: CASSSGQGRPEAFF; cdr3_nt: TGTGCCAGCAGTTCTGGACAGGGGCGACCTGAAGCTTTCTTT